These 6 T cell receptor beta chains were all obtained from the same sample, sequenced in a study of cytomegalovirus exposure and HLA in healthy donors. A multiplex PCR was run with 60 Vbeta primers and 13 Jbeta primers. Profiling relied on immunoSEQ multiplex PCR, and the TCRdb table lists in-frame clones only, not all of them. The table has under 200,000 clones, approximately 62% seen once. The sequencing input was PBMCs. These receptors were taken from a man aged 50 to 59 in good health and CMV-seronegative.

The gene calls are TRBV9 and TRBJ2-2; 10 bases map to TRBD2. The CDR3 runs 18 residues. With 0 bases clipped from V and 7 bases from J, the junction kept 12 bases outside the gene matches. Germline CDR1 and CDR2: SGDLS and YYNGEE. The CDR3 DNA follows: TGTGCCAGCAGCGTAGGAGCCGGGACTAGCGCCTATGGCGGGGAGCTGTTTTTT. Amino acid sequence: CASSVGAGTSAYGGELFF.

The CDR3 is CASSQVGGDEQFF. The CDR3 DNA is TGTGCCAGCAGCCAAGTTGGGGGGGATGAGCAGTTCTTC. The chain has TRBV4-2 and TRBJ2-1; 7 nucleotides line up with TRBD2. The germline V gene encodes CDR1 LGHNA and CDR2 YNFKEQ. V lost 1 base, J lost 8 bases, and 2 bases stayed unmatched. This CDR3 has 13 amino acids.

The chain has TRBV5-6 and TRBJ1-1; D remains unclear. CDR1 is SGHDT, CDR2 YYEEEE, per germline. V was trimmed by 2 bases and J by 6 bases, leaving 8 bases between them. CDR3 size: 12 residues. The CDR3 spells CASSFLQSEAFF. In DNA, the CDR3 is TGTGCCAGCAGCTTTTTACAGTCTGAAGCTTTCTTT. The variable domain in full, completed from reference TRBV5-6 and TRBJ1-1, reads DAGVTQSPTHLIKTRGQQVTLRCSPKSGHDTVSWYQQALGQGPQFIFQYYEEEERQRGNFPDRFSGHQFPNYSSELNVNALLLGDSALYLCASSFLQSEAFFGQGTRLTVV.

The chain couples TRBV29-1 to TRBJ2-6; tentative D call: TRBD1 (5 bases). With 0 bases removed from V and 2 bases from J, the gap between germline ends came to 20 bases. Per germline, CDR1 SQVTM and CDR2 ANQGSEA. The CDR3 has 19 amino acids. The CDR3 nucleotides read TGCAGCGTTGAAGATCAAGGGGCCATTCCTCTCACTGGGGCCAACGTCCTGACTTTC. It specifies CSVEDQGAIPLTGANVLTF.

This chain connects TRBV4-1 to TRBJ1-2, with D possibly TRBD1 on 6 matching bases. This CDR3 spans 18 amino acids. V was pared by 0 bases and J by 5 bases, with 22 bases between. The germline V gene has CDR1 MGHRA and CDR2 YSYEKL. The CDR3 sequence is CASSQDRTAATLHYGYTF. Written as DNA, the CDR3 is TGCGCCAGCAGCCAAGATAGGACAGCCGCTACCTTGCATTATGGCTACACCTTC.

This clone was observed a single time. The chain has TRBV6-4 and TRBJ1-2; 7 bases align to TRBD1. The trim removed 6 bases at V and 5 bases at J, leaving 12 bases unmatched. The CDR3 extends over 15 amino acids. CDR1 is MRHNA, CDR2 SNTAGT, per germline. CDR3 sequence reads: CASSTGTAFPYGYTF. The CDR3 nucleotides read TGTGCCAGCAGCACCGGGACAGCCTTCCCTTATGGCTACACCTTC.